The 31 T cell receptor beta chains presented below share a single source sample, sequenced in a study of T cells after yellow fever vaccination. In TCRdb, the 5' RACE reads were re-called with MiXCR into one record per CDR3 protein. The table lists some 400,000 distinct CDR3 sequences, about 6.2% of them singletons. This specimen consisted of PBMCs, obtained 5 days after the yellow fever booster vaccination. The receptors here all came from a man aged 25-45 years who received the YFV17D yellow fever vaccine.

This clonotype occurred a few times. The V gene is TRBV7-9, the J gene TRBJ2-2, with D maybe TRBD1 (5 bases). The CDR3 spans 16 residues. Germline V lookup: CDR1 SEHNR, CDR2 FQNEAQ (reference sequence). V dropped 8 bases and J dropped 3 bases, with 19 bases sitting between them. The CDR3, as DNA: TGTGCCAGCCCAAACGGTGGGGCGAAGTACACCGGGGAGCTGTTTTTT. Translating it yields CASPNGGAKYTGELFF.

This clonotype has a count of ten or more. The rearrangement links TRBV5-5 to TRBJ2-1; the D gene is possibly TRBD2 (5 bases). Per the germline V gene, CDR1 is SGHKS and CDR2 is YYEKEE (reference sequence). V lost 0 bases and J lost 4, with 11 bases in between. This CDR3 is built from 15 residues. CDR3 sequence (DNA): TGTGCCAGCAGCTTGGTGGGAGACCATTACAATGAGCAGTTCTTC. Translating gives CASSLVGDHYNEQFF.

This clonotype appeared many times. The genes are TRBV27 and TRBJ2-2; D is ambiguous. Trimming took 3 bases from V and 4 from J, leaving 3 bases between them. The CDR3 is made up of 12 amino acids. Looked up from germline, CDR1 is MNHEY and CDR2 is SMNVEV (reference sequence). The CDR3 bases are TGTGCCAGCAGTTTCATCACCGGGGAGCTGTTTTTT. The encoded protein is CASSFITGELFF.

This clonotype has a count of ten or more. This chain joins TRBV12-3 or TRBV12-4 and TRBJ1-3, with 7 bases matching TRBD1. Trimming at V came to 5 bases and at J to 8 bases, leaving 3 bases not matched to a gene. The CDR3 runs to 12 residues. CDR3 amino acids: CASSTGAHTIYF. The DNA of the CDR3 is TGTGCCAGCAGTACAGGGGCGCACACCATATATTTT.

A few counts support this clonotype. This chain uses TRBV7-2 with TRBJ2-7; maybe TRBD1 (7 bases). Between the trimmed V and J ends, which lost 5 bases and 3 bases, there was a span of 11 bases. Germline V gene lookup returns CDR1 SGHTA and CDR2 FQGNSA. The CDR3 sequence is 13 residues long. The CDR3 spells CASSNRGGYEQYF. In DNA form, the CDR3 reads TGTGCCAGCAGCAACAGGGGAGGCTACGAGCAGTACTTC.

This clonotype has ten or more counts. The rearrangement joins TRBV7-7 to TRBJ2-7; D gene ambiguous. CDR1 is SSHAT, CDR2 FNYEAQ, per germline (reference sequence). V was clipped by 7 bases and J by 2 bases, with 15 bases between them. This CDR3 contains 14 residues. CDR3 residues: CASTDLQKTYEQYF. The CDR3 region has the DNA TGTGCCAGCACCGACTTACAGAAGACCTACGAGCAGTACTTC.

A few counts support this clonotype. The V call is TRBV4-2, the J call TRBJ2-2; D is ambiguous. From germline, CDR1 is LGHNA and CDR2 YNFKEQ. V dropped 3 bases and J dropped 6 bases, with 17 bases sitting between them. The CDR3 is 16 amino acids. CDR3 residues: CASSQLTRVSAGELFF. DNA of the CDR3: TGTGCCAGCAGCCAGTTGACTCGGGTGTCCGCCGGGGAGCTGTTTTTT.

The chain carries TRBV12-3 or TRBV12-4 and TRBJ2-5; D is ambiguous. Trimming cost V 5 bases and J 3 bases, with 13 bases left between them. This CDR3 has 14 amino acids. CDR3: CASSGIQAEETQYF. For the CDR3, the DNA is TGTGCCAGCAGTGGCATCCAGGCCGAAGAGACCCAGTACTTC.

This clonotype was seen at least ten times. The chain combines TRBV9 with TRBJ2-5; 8 bases are shared with TRBD2. This CDR3 contains 21 residues. Germline V gene data show CDR1 as SGDLS and CDR2 as YYNGEE. The V gene end was trimmed by 3 bases and the J gene end by 6 bases; junction bases not matched to a gene: 28. CDR3: CASSARPSVVEVAGWEQTQYF. The CDR3 DNA reads TGTGCCAGCAGCGCCAGGCCCTCCGTAGTAGAGGTAGCGGGGTGGGAGCAGACCCAGTACTTC.

This clonotype has only a few counts. The chain is built from TRBV6-1 and TRBJ1-6, with TRBD1 matching over 9 bases. The CDR3 consists of 15 residues. Germline CDR1 reads MNHNS; CDR2 reads SASEGT. The V gene end was trimmed by 5 bases and the J gene end by 7 bases; junction bases not matched to a gene: 6. The CDR3 spells CASSRRDRENSPLHF. The CDR3 nucleotides read TGTGCCAGCAGTCGCCGGGACAGGGAGAATTCACCCCTCCACTTT.

Ten or more counts support this clonotype. The V gene is TRBV27, the J gene TRBJ2-7; D unresolved. The germline CDR1 and CDR2 sequences are MNHEY and SMNVEV (reference sequence). Trimming took 5 bases from V and 5 from J, leaving 16 bases between them. The CDR3 runs to 14 residues. CDR3 coding DNA: TGTGCCAGCAGTGGGCCCAGGAATCGCGACGAGCAGTACTTC. Its protein product is CASSGPRNRDEQYF.

This clonotype occurred many times. The genes are TRBV6-5 and TRBJ2-2; D is ambiguous. The germline gives CDR1 MNHEY, CDR2 SVGAGI. Trimming removed 1 base from V and 6 bases from J, with 9 bases in between. The CDR3 covers 14 residues. CDR3 sequence (DNA): TGTGCCAGCAGTTACTTGGCAGATTCCGGGGAGCTGTTTTTT. Amino acid sequence: CASSYLADSGELFF.

The gene calls are TRBV12-3 or TRBV12-4 and TRBJ2-3; 9 bases are a match to TRBD1. V trimming: 2 bases; J trimming: 5 bases; junction bases outside the gene matches: 11. The CDR3 loop spans 17 amino acids. The CDR3 bases are TGTGCCAGCAGTTTAATTCGGAACAGGGGGCTGGGAGATACGCAGTATTTT. Translating gives CASSLIRNRGLGDTQYF.

In this sample, this clonotype turned up many times. The rearrangement links TRBV5-1 to TRBJ2-7; tentative D call: TRBD1 (5 bases). V lost 0 bases and J lost 5, with 12 bases in between. Germline CDR1 and CDR2: SGHRS and YFSETQ. The CDR3 extends over 14 amino acids. The CDR3 loop reads CASSLVVQGNEQYF. The DNA of the CDR3 is TGCGCCAGCAGCTTGGTGGTTCAGGGCAACGAGCAGTACTTC. Based on the CDR3 plus reference TRBV5-1 and TRBJ2-7, the full variable domain is KAGVTQTPRYLIKTRGQQVTLSCSPISGHRSVSWYQQTPGQGLQFLFEYFSETQRNKGNFPGRFSGRQFSNSRSEMNVSTLELGDSALYLCASSLVVQGNEQYFGPGTRLTVT.

The CDR3 DNA is TGCAGTGCTAGTTCCACTGCGCGCAGAGATACGCAGTATTTT. Amino acids: CSASSTARRDTQYF. The chain links TRBV20-1 to TRBJ2-3; D remains ambiguous. V was cut by 3 bases and J by 5 bases, with 15 bases left in between. This CDR3 comprises 14 residues. Germline loops: CDR1 DFQATT, CDR2 SNEGSKA (reference sequence).

The V and J genes are TRBV27 and TRBJ2-7; D is possibly TRBD1 (6 bases). Germline-derived CDR1 and CDR2 are MNHEY and SMNVEV (reference sequence). There are 16 residues in the CDR3. The V and J ends lost 3 bases and 4 bases respectively, with 19 bases between them. DNA for the CDR3: TGTGCCAGCAGTTTCAGGGACACGACATCCTCATACGAGCAGTACTTC. This translates into CASSFRDTTSSYEQYF.

The sample holds many counts of this clonotype. This may stem from a read error, because a much larger clone lies one nucleotide away. V usage is TRBV5-6 and J usage is TRBJ2-1; D unclear. This CDR3 spans 11 amino acids. Germline values: CDR1 SGHDT, CDR2 YYEEEE. The CDR3 DNA is TGTGCCAGCAGCTCCTTCAATGAGCAGTTCTTC. Its translation is CASSSFNEQFF.

This clonotype occurred many times. V is TRBV12-3 or TRBV12-4 and J is TRBJ2-5; 7 nucleotides line up with TRBD2. V trimming: 1 base; J trimming: 6 bases; junction bases outside the gene matches: 5. CDR3 size: 14 residues. The DNA of the CDR3 is TGTGCCAGCAGTTTAGGGCTAGCGGACAAGACCCAGTACTTC. Translated: CASSLGLADKTQYF.

The chain has TRBV7-3 and TRBJ2-2; no firm D call. This CDR3 region has 15 residues. Germline values: CDR1 SGHTA, CDR2 FQGTGA. The V end lost 3 bases, the J end lost 4 bases, and 12 bases lay between the germline ends. CDR3 in amino acids: CASSFGSSVTGELFF. The CDR3 DNA sequence: TGTGCCAGCAGCTTTGGAAGTTCGGTCACCGGGGAGCTGTTTTTT.

A few counts support this clonotype. V gene TRBV9 combines with J gene TRBJ2-3; no definite D call. The CDR3 covers 14 residues. Trimming stripped 2 bases from V and 6 bases from J, with 13 bases between. The germline V gene has CDR1 SGDLS and CDR2 YYNGEE. The CDR3 DNA sequence: TGTGCCAGCAGCGTCCAGCAAGCACGGGATACGCAGTATTTT. This translates into CASSVQQARDTQYF.

This clonotype was observed at least ten times. The genes are TRBV29-1 and TRBJ2-3; 7 bases agree with TRBD1. Germline V gene sequence: CDR1 SQVTM, CDR2 ANQGSEA. This CDR3 contains 13 residues. V was clipped by 7 bases and J by 2 bases; unmatched bases: 6. The CDR3 DNA is TGCAGCGGAAACAGGGGCTACACAGATACGCAGTATTTT. This sequence encodes CSGNRGYTDTQYF.

This clonotype has a count of ten or more. The chain combines TRBV5-1 with TRBJ2-5, with 9 nucleotides matching TRBD2. Germline V gene lookup returns CDR1 SGHRS and CDR2 YFSETQ. The CDR3 is made up of 15 amino acids. V lost 4 bases, J lost 5 bases, and 9 bases stayed unmatched. In DNA form, the CDR3 reads TGCGCCAGCAGCCCGCCCGCGGGAGGGTTGGAGACCCAGTACTTC. Translating gives CASSPPAGGLETQYF.

This clonotype was detected only a few times. This sequence joins TRBV10-3 and TRBJ2-2, with TRBD1 as a possible D gene (6 bases). The CDR3 contains 13 residues. V was cut by 4 bases and J by 5 bases, with 8 bases left in between. The germline V gene has CDR1 ENHRY and CDR2 SYGVKD. CDR3 region: CAISVQGTGELFF. The CDR3, as DNA: TGTGCCATCAGTGTACAGGGTACCGGGGAGCTGTTTTTT.

This clonotype appeared a few times. The chain combines TRBV12-3 or TRBV12-4 with TRBJ2-5; the D is unclear. V lost 1 base and J lost 3, with 6 bases in between. This CDR3 contains 13 residues. The CDR3 DNA sequence: TGTGCCAGCAGTTTAGTGATGAAAGAGACCCAGTACTTC. Amino acid sequence: CASSLVMKETQYF.

This chain links TRBV29-1 with TRBJ2-7; a possible D gene is TRBD1 (6 bases). Germline V gives CDR1 SQVTM, CDR2 ANQGSEA. The V gene lost 6 bases and the J gene lost 3 bases, with 9 bases spanning the gap. The CDR3 is 11 amino acids. The CDR3 DNA reads TGCAGCGTGTCCAGGGGCTACGAGCAGTACTTC. It encodes CSVSRGYEQYF.

This clonotype has a count of ten or more. This sequence joins TRBV27 and TRBJ2-1; D is perhaps TRBD1 or TRBD2 (5 bases each). Per germline, CDR1 MNHEY and CDR2 SMNVEV (reference sequence). This CDR3 is built from 14 residues. V was trimmed by 6 bases and J by 4 bases, leaving 13 bases between them. The CDR3 is CASSPGGPYNEQFF. The DNA for the CDR3 is TGTGCCAGCAGCCCTGGGGGACCATACAATGAGCAGTTCTTC.

This clonotype was picked up a small number of times. This sequence joins TRBV20-1 and TRBJ2-1, with 7 bases matching TRBD1. The CDR3 covers 15 residues. J gave up 4 bases and V 3 bases, and 9 bases lay outside the gene matches. CDR1 is DFQATT and CDR2 is SNEGSKA in the germline V gene (reference sequence). The DNA of the CDR3 is TGCAGTGCTAGGAGGGGCCACAGGGGTTACAATGAGCAGTTCTTC. Protein: CSARRGHRGYNEQFF.

This clonotype was seen ten or more times. The gene calls are TRBV7-8 and TRBJ2-5; 8 bases fit TRBD2. Per the germline V gene, CDR1 is SGHVS and CDR2 is FQNEAQ. The CDR3 loop spans 14 amino acids. Losses at the gene ends were 5 bases for V and 5 bases for J; bases not matched to a gene: 7. This CDR3 reads CASSRAGVWETQYF. In nucleotides, the CDR3 is TGTGCCAGCAGCCGAGCGGGAGTGTGGGAGACCCAGTACTTC.

This clonotype was picked up many times. The chain recombines TRBV20-1 with TRBJ1-6; D gene unclear. V lost 2 bases and J 7 bases, leaving 6 bases between the germline ends. The germline gives CDR1 DFQATT, CDR2 SNEGSKA (reference sequence). The length of the CDR3 is 12 residues. CDR3 nucleotide sequence: TGCAGTGCTAGAATAGGAAATTCACCCCTCCACTTT. This gives the protein CSARIGNSPLHF.

This clonotype has at least ten counts. The gene calls are TRBV4-1 and TRBJ2-4; TRBD2 aligns across 10 bases. Germline V CDR1 and CDR2: MGHRA, YSYEKL. The length of the CDR3 is 20 residues. V lost 0 bases to trimming and J lost 0 bases; unmatched junction nucleotides: 11. In nucleotides, the CDR3 is TGCGCCAGCAGCCAAGACCCCTTGTCTAGCGGGGGTTTAGCCAAAAACATTCAGTACTTC. Translated: CASSQDPLSSGGLAKNIQYF.

A few counts support this clonotype. The V call is TRBV6-2 or TRBV6-3, the J call TRBJ2-1; TRBD2 matches 11 bases. The germline CDR1 and CDR2 sequences are MNHEY and SVGEGT. This CDR3 contains 17 residues. J lost 0 bases, V lost 7 bases, and 8 bases had no gene match. DNA of the CDR3: TGTGCCAGCATCTCTGGGACTAGCGGATTCTCCTACAATGAGCAGTTCTTC. Its translation is CASISGTSGFSYNEQFF.